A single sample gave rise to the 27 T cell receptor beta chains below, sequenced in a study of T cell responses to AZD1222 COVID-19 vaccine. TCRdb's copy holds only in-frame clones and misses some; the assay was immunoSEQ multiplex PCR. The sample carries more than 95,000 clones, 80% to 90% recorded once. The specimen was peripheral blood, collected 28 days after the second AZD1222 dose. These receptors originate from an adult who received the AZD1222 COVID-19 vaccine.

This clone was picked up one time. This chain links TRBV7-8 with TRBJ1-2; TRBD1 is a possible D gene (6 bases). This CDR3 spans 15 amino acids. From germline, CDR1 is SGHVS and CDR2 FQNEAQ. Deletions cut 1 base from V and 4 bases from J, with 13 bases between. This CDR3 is CASSLGGAGTYGYTF. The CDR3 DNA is TGTGCCAGCAGCTTAGGGGGGGCAGGAACCTATGGCTACACCTTC.

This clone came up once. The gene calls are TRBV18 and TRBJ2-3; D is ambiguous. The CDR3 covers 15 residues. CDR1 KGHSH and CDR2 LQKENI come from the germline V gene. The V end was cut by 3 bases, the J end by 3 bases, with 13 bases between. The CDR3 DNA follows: TGTGCCAGCTCACCCTCTTTGGGCCGGACAGATACGCAGTATTTT. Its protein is CASSPSLGRTDTQYF.

CDR3 sequence reads: CASSLPLSREKYF. DNA for the CDR3: TGCGCCAGCAGCCTTCCGTTAAGTCGGGAAAAGTATTTT. The chain is built from TRBV4-1 and TRBJ2-3, with D possibly being TRBD2 (5 bases). CDR3 length equals 13 residues. Germline V lookup: CDR1 MGHRA, CDR2 YSYEKL. V lost 4 bases, J lost 13 bases, and 18 bases lay in between.

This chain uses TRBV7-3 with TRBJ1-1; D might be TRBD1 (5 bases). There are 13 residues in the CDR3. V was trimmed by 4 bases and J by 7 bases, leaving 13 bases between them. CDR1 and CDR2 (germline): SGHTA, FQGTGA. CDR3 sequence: CASSSRGGLEAFF. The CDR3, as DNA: TGTGCCAGCAGCTCCCGCGGGGGACTTGAAGCTTTCTTT.

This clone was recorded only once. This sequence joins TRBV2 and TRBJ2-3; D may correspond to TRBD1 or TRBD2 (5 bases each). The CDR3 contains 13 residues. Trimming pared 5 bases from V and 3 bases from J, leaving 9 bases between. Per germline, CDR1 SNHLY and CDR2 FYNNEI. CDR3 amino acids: CASSRWGTDTQYF. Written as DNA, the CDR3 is TGTGCCAGCAGTAGGTGGGGGACAGATACGCAGTATTTT.

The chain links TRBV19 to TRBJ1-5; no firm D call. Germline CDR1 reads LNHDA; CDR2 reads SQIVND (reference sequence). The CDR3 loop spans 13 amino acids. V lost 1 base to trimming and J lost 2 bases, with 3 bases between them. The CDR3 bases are TGTGCCAGTAGTATAGTTGGCAATCAGCCCCAGCATTTT. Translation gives CASSIVGNQPQHF.

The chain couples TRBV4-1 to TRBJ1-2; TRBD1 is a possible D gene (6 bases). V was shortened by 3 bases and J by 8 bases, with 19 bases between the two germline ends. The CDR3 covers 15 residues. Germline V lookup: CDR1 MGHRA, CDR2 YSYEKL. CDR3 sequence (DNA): TGCGCCAGCAGCCAGACACCCGGGACACCTACAGGCTACACCTTC. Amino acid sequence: CASSQTPGTPTGYTF.

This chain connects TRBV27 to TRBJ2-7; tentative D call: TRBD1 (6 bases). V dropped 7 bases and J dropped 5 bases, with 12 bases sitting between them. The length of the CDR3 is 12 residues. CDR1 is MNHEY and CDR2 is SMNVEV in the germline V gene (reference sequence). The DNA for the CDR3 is TGTGCCAGCATGAGGGGGATAAACGAGCAGTACTTC. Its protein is CASMRGINEQYF.

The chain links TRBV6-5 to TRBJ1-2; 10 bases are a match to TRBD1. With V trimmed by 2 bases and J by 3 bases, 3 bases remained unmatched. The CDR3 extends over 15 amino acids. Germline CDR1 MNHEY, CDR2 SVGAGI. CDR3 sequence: CASSYPGQGHYGYTF. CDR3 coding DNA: TGTGCCAGCAGTTACCCGGGACAGGGGCACTATGGCTACACCTTC.

The CDR3 coding sequence is TGTGCCAGTAGTGCGACAGGGGGAACCTACGAGCAGTACTTC. This gives the protein CASSATGGTYEQYF. The chain employs TRBV19 and TRBJ2-7; TRBD1 matches at 9 bases. CDR1 LNHDA and CDR2 SQIVND come from the germline V gene (reference sequence). V shed 5 bases and J 2 bases; nucleotides not matched to a gene: 4. The CDR3 has 14 residues.

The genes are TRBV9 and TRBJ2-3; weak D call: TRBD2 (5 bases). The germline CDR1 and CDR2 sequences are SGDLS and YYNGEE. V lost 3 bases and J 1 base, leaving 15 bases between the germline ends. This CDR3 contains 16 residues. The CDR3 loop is CASSGRTGVRTDTQYF. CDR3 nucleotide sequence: TGTGCCAGCAGCGGACGGACTGGGGTCCGCACAGATACGCAGTATTTT.

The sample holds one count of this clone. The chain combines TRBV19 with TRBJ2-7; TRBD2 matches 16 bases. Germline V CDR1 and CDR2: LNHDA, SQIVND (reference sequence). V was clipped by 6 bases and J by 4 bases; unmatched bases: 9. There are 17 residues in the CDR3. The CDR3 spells CASRRSGLAGGRYEQYF. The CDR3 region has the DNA TGTGCCAGTAGGAGATCGGGACTAGCGGGAGGGCGGTACGAGCAGTACTTC. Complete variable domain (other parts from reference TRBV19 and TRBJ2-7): DGGITQSPKYLFRKEGQNVTLSCEQNLNHDAMYWYRQDPGQGLRLIYYSQIVNDFQKGDIAEGYSVSREKKESFPLTVTSAQKNPTAFYLCASRRSGLAGGRYEQYFGPGTRLTVT.

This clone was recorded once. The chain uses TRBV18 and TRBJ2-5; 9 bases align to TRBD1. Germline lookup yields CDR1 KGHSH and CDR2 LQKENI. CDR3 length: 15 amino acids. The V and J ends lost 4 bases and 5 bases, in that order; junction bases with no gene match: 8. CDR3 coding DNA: TGTGCCAGCTCACTCCTCGGGACAGGGACGGAGACCCAGTACTTC. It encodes CASSLLGTGTETQYF.

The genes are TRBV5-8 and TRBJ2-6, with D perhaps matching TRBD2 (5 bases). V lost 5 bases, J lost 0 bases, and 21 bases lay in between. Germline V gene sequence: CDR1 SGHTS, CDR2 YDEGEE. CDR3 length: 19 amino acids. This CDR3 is CASRFGRRHGVSGANVLTF. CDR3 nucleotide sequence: TGTGCCAGCAGGTTTGGAAGGAGGCACGGGGTCTCTGGGGCCAACGTCCTGACTTTC.

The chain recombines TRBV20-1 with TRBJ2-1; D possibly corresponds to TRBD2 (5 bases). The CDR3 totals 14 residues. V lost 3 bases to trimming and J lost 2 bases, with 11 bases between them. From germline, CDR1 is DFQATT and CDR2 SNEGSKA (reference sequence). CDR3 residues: CSASLSLAYNEQFF. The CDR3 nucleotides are TGCAGTGCTAGTTTGTCACTAGCCTACAATGAGCAGTTCTTC.

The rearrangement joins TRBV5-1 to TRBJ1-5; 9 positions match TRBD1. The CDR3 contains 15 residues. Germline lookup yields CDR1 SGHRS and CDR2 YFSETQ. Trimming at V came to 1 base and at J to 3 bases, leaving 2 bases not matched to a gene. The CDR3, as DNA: TGCGCCAGCAGCTTGACAGGGGGCAACAATCAGCCCCAGCATTTT. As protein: CASSLTGGNNQPQHF.

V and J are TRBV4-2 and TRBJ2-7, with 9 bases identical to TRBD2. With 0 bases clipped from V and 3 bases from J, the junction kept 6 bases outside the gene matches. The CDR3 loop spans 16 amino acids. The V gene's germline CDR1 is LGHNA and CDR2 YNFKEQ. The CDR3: CASSQDYGSGGYEQYF. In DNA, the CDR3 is TGTGCCAGCAGCCAAGATTACGGTAGCGGGGGCTACGAGCAGTACTTC.

The CDR3 sequence: CASSSDGGTDTQYF. For the CDR3, the DNA is TGCGCCAGCAGCTCGGACGGGGGCACAGATACGCAGTATTTT. The chain is built from TRBV5-1 and TRBJ2-3; possibly TRBD2 for D (5 bases). This CDR3 contains 14 residues. In germline, CDR1 is SGHRS, CDR2 YFSETQ. V was clipped by 3 bases and J by 1 base, with 9 bases between them.

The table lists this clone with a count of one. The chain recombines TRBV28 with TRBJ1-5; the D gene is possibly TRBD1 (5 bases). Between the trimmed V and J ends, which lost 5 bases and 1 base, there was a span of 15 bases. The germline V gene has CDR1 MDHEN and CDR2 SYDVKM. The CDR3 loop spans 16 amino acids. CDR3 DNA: TGTGCCAGCAGTCTCGCCCCAGGGAGGAGCAATCAGCCCCAGCATTTT. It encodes CASSLAPGRSNQPQHF.

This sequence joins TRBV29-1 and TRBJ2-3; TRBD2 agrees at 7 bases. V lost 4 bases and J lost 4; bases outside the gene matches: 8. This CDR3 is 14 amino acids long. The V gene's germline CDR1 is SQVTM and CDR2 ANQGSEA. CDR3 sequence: CSVVASGLSDTQYF. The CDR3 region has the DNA TGCAGCGTTGTTGCTAGCGGTCTCTCAGATACGCAGTATTTT.

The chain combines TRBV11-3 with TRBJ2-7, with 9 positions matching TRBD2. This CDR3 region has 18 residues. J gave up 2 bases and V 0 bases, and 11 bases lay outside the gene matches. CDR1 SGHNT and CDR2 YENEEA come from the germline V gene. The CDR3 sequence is CASSLDRDGGRGTYEQYF. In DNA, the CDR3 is TGTGCCAGCAGCTTAGATCGGGATGGCGGGAGGGGAACCTACGAGCAGTACTTC.

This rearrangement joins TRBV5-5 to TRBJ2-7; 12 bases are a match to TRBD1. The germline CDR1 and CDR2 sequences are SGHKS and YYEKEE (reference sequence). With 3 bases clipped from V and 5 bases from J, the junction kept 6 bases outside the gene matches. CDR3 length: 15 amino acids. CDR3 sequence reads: CASSWDGTGGDEQYF. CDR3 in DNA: TGTGCCAGCAGCTGGGACGGGACAGGGGGCGACGAGCAGTACTTC.

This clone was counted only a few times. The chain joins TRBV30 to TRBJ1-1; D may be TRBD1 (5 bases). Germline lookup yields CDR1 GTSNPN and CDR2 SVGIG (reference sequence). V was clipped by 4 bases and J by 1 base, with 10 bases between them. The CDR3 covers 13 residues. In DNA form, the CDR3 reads TGTGCCTGGATGAGGGACGCGAACACTGAAGCTTTCTTT. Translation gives CAWMRDANTEAFF.

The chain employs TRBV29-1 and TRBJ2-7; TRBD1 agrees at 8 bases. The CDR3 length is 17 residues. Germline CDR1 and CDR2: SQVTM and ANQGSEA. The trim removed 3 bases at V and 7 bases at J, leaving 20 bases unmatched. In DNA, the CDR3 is TGCAGCGTTGACCTGGCCAGGGGGCCGGAAAGTGGCCTTGAGCAGTACTTC. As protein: CSVDLARGPESGLEQYF.

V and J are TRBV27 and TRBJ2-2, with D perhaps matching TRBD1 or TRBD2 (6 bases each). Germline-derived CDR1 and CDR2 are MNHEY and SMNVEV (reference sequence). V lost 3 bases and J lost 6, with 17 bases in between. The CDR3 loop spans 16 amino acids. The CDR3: CASSLVAGAGSGELFF. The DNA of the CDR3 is TGTGCCAGCAGTTTGGTGGCAGGGGCGGGATCCGGGGAGCTGTTTTTT.

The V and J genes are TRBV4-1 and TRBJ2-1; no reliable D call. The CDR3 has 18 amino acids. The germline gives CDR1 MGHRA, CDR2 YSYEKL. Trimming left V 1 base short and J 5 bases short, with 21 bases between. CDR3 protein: CASSQVVLSQGRHNEQFF. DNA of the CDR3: TGCGCCAGCAGCCAAGTAGTTTTAAGCCAAGGTCGCCACAATGAGCAGTTCTTC.

CDR3 coding DNA: TGTGCCAGCAGCTTAGGGTTCGGACCTGGACAGGGGAACAATGAGCAGTTCTTC. It translates to CASSLGFGPGQGNNEQFF. The V and J genes are TRBV7-9 and TRBJ2-1; 9 bases line up with TRBD1. This CDR3 has 18 residues. Germline assignment: CDR1 SEHNR and CDR2 FQNEAQ (reference sequence). V dropped 1 base and J dropped 5; count of bases not matched to a gene: 12.